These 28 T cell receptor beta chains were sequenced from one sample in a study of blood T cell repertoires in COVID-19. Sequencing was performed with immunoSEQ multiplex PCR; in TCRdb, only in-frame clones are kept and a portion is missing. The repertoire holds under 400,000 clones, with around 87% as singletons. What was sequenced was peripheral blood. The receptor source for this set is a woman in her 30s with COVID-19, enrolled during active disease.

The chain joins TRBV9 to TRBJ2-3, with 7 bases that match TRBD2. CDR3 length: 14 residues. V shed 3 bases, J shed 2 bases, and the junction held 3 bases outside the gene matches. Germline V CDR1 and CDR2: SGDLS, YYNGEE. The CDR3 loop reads CASSESGNTDTQYF. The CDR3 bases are TGTGCCAGCAGCGAAAGCGGGAACACAGATACGCAGTATTTT.

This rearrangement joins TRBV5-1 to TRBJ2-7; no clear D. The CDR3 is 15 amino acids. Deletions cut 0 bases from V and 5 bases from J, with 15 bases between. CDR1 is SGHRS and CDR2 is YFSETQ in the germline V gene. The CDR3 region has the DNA TGCGCCAGCAGCTTGGCCTTGGGCCCCGTGAACGAGCAGTACTTC. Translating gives CASSLALGPVNEQYF.

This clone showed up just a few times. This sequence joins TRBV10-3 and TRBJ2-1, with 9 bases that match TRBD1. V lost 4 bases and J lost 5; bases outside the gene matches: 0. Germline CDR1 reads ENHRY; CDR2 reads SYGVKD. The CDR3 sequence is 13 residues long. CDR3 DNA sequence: TGTGCCATCAGTGGGACAGGGGACAATGAGCAGTTCTTC. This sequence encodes CAISGTGDNEQFF.

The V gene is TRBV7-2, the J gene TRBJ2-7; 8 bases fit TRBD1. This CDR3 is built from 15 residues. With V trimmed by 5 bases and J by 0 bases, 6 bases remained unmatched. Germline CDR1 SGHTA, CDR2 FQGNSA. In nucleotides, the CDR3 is TGTGCCAGCAGCCCCTTGACAGGGGTCTCCTACGAGCAGTACTTC. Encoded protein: CASSPLTGVSYEQYF.

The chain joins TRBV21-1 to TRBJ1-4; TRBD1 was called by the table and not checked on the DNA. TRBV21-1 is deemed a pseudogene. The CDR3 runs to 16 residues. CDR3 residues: CASSRPRDSSPMELFF. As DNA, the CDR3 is TGTGCCAGCAGCAGACCCCGGGACAGTTCACCGATGGAACTGTTTTTT.

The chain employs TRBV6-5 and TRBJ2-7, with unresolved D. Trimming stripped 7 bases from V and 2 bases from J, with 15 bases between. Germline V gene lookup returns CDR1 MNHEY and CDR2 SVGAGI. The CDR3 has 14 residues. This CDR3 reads CASTKMAQTYEQYF. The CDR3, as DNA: TGTGCCAGCACCAAAATGGCACAGACCTACGAGCAGTACTTC.

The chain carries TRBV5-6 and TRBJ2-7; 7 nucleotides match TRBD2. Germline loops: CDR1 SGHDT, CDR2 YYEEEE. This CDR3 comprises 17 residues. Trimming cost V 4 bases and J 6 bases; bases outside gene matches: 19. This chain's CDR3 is CASSLSQSGDFPGEQYF. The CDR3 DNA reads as TGTGCCAGCAGCCTATCACAGAGCGGGGACTTCCCTGGCGAGCAGTACTTC.

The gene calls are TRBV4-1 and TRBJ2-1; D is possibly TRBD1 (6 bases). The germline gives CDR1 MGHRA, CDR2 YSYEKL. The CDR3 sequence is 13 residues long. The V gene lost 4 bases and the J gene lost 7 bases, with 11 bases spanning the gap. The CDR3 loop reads CASSPSTGNEQFF. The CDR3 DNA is TGCGCCAGCAGCCCTTCAACAGGGAATGAGCAGTTCTTC.

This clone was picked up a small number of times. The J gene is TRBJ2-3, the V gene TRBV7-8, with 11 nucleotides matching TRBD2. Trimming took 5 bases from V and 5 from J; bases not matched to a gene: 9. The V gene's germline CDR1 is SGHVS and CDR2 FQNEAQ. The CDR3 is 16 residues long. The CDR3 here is CASSTHLAGGRDTQYF. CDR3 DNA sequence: TGTGCCAGCAGCACCCACCTAGCGGGAGGACGAGATACGCAGTATTTT.

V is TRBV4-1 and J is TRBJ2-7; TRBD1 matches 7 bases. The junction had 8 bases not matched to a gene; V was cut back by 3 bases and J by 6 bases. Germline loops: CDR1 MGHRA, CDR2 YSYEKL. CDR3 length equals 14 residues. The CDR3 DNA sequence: TGCGCCAGCAGCCACCTCGACAGGGCCCCCGAGCAGTACTTC. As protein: CASSHLDRAPEQYF.

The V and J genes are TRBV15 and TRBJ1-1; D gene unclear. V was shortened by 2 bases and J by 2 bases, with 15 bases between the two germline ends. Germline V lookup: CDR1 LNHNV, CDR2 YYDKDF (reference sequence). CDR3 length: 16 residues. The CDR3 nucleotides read TGTGCCACCAGCAGACCGGGCCGGGGTCCAAACACTGAAGCTTTCTTT. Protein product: CATSRPGRGPNTEAFF.

CDR3 DNA: TGTGCCAGCAGAGCCCGGGACAGCCCATACAATGAGCAGTTCTTC. Translated: CASRARDSPYNEQFF. This chain uses TRBV28 with TRBJ2-1; 7 bases map to TRBD1. The CDR3 covers 15 residues. Germline loops: CDR1 MDHEN, CDR2 SYDVKM. V was clipped by 6 bases and J by 4 bases; unmatched bases: 9.

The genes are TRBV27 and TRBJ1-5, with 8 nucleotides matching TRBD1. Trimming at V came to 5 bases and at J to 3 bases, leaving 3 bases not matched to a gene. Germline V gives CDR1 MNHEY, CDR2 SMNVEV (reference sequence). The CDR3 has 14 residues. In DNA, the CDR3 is TGTGCCAGCAGTCGACAGGGGTTCAATCAGCCCCAGCATTTT. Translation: CASSRQGFNQPQHF.

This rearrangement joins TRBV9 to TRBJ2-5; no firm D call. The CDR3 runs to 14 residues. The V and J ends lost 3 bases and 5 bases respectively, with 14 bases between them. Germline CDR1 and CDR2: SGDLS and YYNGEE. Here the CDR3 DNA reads TGTGCCAGCAGCGGTATAGCCTCCAGTGAGACCCAGTACTTC. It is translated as CASSGIASSETQYF.

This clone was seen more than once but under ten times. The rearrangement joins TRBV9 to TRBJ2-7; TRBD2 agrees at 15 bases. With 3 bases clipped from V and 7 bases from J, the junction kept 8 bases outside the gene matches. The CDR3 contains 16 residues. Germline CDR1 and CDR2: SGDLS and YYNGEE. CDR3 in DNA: TGTGCCAGCAGCGCCTCCGGACTAGCGGGAGGGTCTGAGCAGTACTTC. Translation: CASSASGLAGGSEQYF.

This CDR3 is CASRPGGTGELFF. CDR3 coding DNA: TGTGCCAGCAGGCCAGGGGGCACCGGGGAGCTGTTTTTT. The V call is TRBV11-3, the J call TRBJ2-2; 7 bases are shared with TRBD1. Per germline, CDR1 SGHNT and CDR2 YENEEA. The CDR3 covers 13 residues. Trimming cost V 6 bases and J 4 bases; bases outside gene matches: 2.

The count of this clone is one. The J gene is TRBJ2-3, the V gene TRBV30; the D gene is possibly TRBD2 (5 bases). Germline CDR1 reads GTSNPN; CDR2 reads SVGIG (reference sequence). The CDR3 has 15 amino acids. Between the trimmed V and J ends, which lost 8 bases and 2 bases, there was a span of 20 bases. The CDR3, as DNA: TGTGCCGGTACCAGGACTGTCCCCGTCACAGATACGCAGTATTTT. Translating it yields CAGTRTVPVTDTQYF.

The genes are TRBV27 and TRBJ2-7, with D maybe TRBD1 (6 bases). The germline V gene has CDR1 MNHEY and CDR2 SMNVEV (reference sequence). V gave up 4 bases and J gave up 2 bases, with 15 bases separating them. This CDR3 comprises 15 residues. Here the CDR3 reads CASSSYRDKTYEQYF. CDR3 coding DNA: TGTGCCAGCAGTTCCTACCGGGACAAAACCTACGAGCAGTACTTC.

The CDR3 protein is CASSQEGTSNEKLFF. The CDR3 DNA follows: TGCGCCAGCAGCCAAGAGGGGACATCTAATGAAAAACTGTTTTTT. This chain joins TRBV4-3 and TRBJ1-4; perhaps TRBD1 as D (6 bases). Germline CDR1 LGHNA, CDR2 YSLEER. This CDR3 has 15 amino acids. Trimming pared 0 bases from V and 3 bases from J, leaving 8 bases between.

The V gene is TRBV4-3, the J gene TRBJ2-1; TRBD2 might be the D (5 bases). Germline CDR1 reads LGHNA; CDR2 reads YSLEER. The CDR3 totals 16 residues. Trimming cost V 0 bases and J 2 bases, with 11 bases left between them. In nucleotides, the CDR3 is TGCGCCAGCAGCCAAGAGCGGACTCCTCCCTACAATGAGCAGTTCTTC. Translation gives CASSQERTPPYNEQFF.

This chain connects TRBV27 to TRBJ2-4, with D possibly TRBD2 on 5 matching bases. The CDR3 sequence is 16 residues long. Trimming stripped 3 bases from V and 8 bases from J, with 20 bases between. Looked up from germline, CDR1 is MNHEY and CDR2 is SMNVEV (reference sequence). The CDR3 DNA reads TGTGCCAGCAGTTTTATCCCCCCACGAGGGAAGGACATTCAGTACTTC. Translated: CASSFIPPRGKDIQYF.

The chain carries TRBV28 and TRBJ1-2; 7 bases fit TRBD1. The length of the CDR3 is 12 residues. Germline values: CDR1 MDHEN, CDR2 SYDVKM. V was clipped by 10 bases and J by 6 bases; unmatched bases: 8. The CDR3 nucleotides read TGTGCCACTCAGGGGGGCGCCGATGGCTACACCTTC. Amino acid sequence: CATQGGADGYTF.

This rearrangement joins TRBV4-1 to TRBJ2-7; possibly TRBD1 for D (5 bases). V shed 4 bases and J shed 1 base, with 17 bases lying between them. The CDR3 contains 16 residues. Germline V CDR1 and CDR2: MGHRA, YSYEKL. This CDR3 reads CASSPVSGWRSYEQYF. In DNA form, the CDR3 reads TGCGCCAGCAGCCCCGTTTCAGGGTGGAGATCCTACGAGCAGTACTTC.

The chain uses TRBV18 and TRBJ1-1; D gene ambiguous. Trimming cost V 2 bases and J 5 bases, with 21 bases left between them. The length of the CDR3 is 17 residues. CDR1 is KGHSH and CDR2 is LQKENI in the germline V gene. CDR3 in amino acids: CASSPAGPRTGGTEAFF. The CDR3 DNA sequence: TGTGCCAGCTCACCAGCAGGCCCCCGGACGGGCGGGACTGAAGCTTTCTTT.

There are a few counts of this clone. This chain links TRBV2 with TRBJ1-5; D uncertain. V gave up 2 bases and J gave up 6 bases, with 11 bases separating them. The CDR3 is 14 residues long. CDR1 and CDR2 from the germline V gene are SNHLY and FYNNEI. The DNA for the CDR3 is TGTGCCAGCAGTGAACAGCAGGTCTCTCAGCCCCAGCATTTT. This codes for CASSEQQVSQPQHF.

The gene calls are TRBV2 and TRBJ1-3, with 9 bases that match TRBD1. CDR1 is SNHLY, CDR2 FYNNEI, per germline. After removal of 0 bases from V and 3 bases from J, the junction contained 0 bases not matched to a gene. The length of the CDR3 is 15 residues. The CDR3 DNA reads TGTGCCAGCAGTGAAGCGGGACAGGGTGGAAACACCATATATTTT. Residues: CASSEAGQGGNTIYF.

The CDR3 sequence is CATSRVSGGSSYNEQFF. DNA for the CDR3: TGTGCCACCAGCAGAGTATCAGGCGGGAGCTCCTACAATGAGCAGTTCTTC. This sequence joins TRBV15 and TRBJ2-1, with 7 bases matching TRBD2. This CDR3 region has 17 residues. Per the germline V gene, CDR1 is LNHNV and CDR2 is YYDKDF (reference sequence). The trim removed 1 base at V and 0 bases at J, leaving 6 bases unmatched.

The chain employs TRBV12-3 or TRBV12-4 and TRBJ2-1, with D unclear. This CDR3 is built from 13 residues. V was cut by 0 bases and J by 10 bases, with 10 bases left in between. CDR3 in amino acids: CASSLARANEQFF. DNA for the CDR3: TGTGCCAGCAGTTTAGCGCGTGCTAACGAGCAGTTCTTC.